This entry concerns a single TCR beta chain. The sample is drawn from a study of T cell changes during pregnancy in multiple sclerosis. Sequenced by immunoSEQ multiplex PCR; TCRdb stores in-frame clones only, minus some. The data show some 87,000 clones, about 96% seen once. V shed 0 bases and J shed 3 bases, with 9 bases lying between them. The CDR3 is made up of 14 amino acids. From germline, CDR1 is KGHSY and CDR2 FQNENV. The sequenced sample was peripheral blood, obtained in the second trimester of pregnancy. This receptor was taken from a female donor with multiple sclerosis, enrolled in a pregnancy study. The chain has TRBV16 and TRBJ2-7, with unresolved D. The CDR3 DNA reads TGTGCCAGCAGCCAATCGGTAGCAAGCTACGAGCAGTACTTC. Encoded protein: CASSQSVASYEQYF.